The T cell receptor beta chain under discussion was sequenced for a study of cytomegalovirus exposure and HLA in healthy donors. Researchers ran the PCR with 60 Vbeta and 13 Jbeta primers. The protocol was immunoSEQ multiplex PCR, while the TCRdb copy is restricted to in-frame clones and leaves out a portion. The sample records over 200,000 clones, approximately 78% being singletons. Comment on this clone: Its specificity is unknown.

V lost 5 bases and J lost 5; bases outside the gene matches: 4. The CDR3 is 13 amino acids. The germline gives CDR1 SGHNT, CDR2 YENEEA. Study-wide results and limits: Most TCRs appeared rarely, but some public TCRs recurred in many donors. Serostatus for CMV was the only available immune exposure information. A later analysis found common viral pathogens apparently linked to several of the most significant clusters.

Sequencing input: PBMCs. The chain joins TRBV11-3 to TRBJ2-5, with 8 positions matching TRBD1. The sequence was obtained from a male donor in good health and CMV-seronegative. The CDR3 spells CASSPGGGETQYF. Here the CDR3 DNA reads TGTGCCAGCAGCCCAGGGGGCGGGGAGACCCAGTACTTC.